The 28 T cell receptor beta chains presented below share a single source sample, sequenced in a study of cytomegalovirus exposure and HLA in healthy donors. Both 60 Vbeta primers and 13 Jbeta primers went into the PCR. TCRdb's table, derived via immunoSEQ multiplex PCR, lists solely in-frame clones and lacks some. This sample yields some 220,000 clones, of which around 80% are seen a single time; less than 0.6% belongs to the top ten. The specimen was PBMCs. The receptors originated from a boy younger than 18 in good health and CMV-seronegative.

This clone was counted once. The rearrangement links TRBV9 to TRBJ2-5; 7 positions match TRBD2. CDR3 length: 12 amino acids. The V and J ends lost 7 bases and 3 bases, in that order; junction bases with no gene match: 3. From germline, CDR1 is SGDLS and CDR2 YYNGEE. CDR3 sequence: CASSGLEETQYF. The CDR3 nucleotides read TGTGCCAGCTCCGGACTAGAAGAGACCCAGTACTTC.

The gene calls are TRBV6-1 and TRBJ2-7; perhaps TRBD1 as D (5 bases). The CDR3 totals 11 residues. Trimming shortened V by 8 bases and J by 6 bases, and 11 bases separated the two germline ends. The V gene's germline CDR1 is MNHNS and CDR2 SASEGT. CDR3 protein: CASWQGTEQYF. CDR3 nucleotide sequence: TGTGCCAGCTGGCAGGGAACCGAGCAGTACTTC.

The chain carries TRBV10-1 and TRBJ1-1, with no clear D. CDR3 length equals 13 residues. Deletions cut 2 bases from V and 2 bases from J, with 6 bases between. CDR1 WNHNN and CDR2 SYGVQD come from the germline V gene (reference sequence). The CDR3 reads CASSERGNTEAFF. The DNA for the CDR3 is TGCGCCAGCAGTGAGAGAGGCAACACTGAAGCTTTCTTT.

On this clone: This specimen includes other DNA sequences encoding the same CDR3. This sequence joins TRBV9 and TRBJ1-3; TRBD1 might be the D (5 bases). The CDR3 length is 15 residues. Germline lookup yields CDR1 SGDLS and CDR2 YYNGEE. Trimming removed 4 bases from V and 4 bases from J, with 15 bases in between. CDR3 loop: CASSPRTGDGNTIYF. The CDR3 nucleotides are TGTGCCAGCAGCCCCCGGACGGGGGACGGAAACACCATATATTTT.

V is TRBV27 and J is TRBJ1-1; D is unresolved. The V gene's germline CDR1 is MNHEY and CDR2 SMNVEV (reference sequence). V was pared by 1 base and J by 3 bases, with 12 bases between. This CDR3 is 15 amino acids long. Here the CDR3 reads CASSLFGREYTEAFF. In nucleotides, the CDR3 is TGTGCCAGCAGTTTATTCGGGCGGGAGTACACTGAAGCTTTCTTT.

This chain joins TRBV11-2 and TRBJ1-1, with 8 bases fitting TRBD1. The CDR3 has 16 amino acids. Per germline, CDR1 SGHAT and CDR2 FQNNGV. With 4 bases clipped from V and 5 bases from J, the junction kept 12 bases outside the gene matches. DNA of the CDR3: TGTGCCAGCAGCTCCGGGCAGGGGGCGCGCGGGACTGAAGCTTTCTTT. Translating gives CASSSGQGARGTEAFF.

As to this clone: The same CDR3 is also encoded by other DNA sequences in this sample. The chain is built from TRBV11-2 and TRBJ2-7, with D maybe TRBD1 (5 bases). V was trimmed by 0 bases and J by 3 bases, leaving 9 bases between them. The CDR3 loop spans 14 amino acids. Germline V gives CDR1 SGHAT, CDR2 FQNNGV. CDR3 DNA sequence: TGTGCCAGCAGCTTAGACAGGGTTGGCTACGAGCAGTACTTC. As protein: CASSLDRVGYEQYF. Complete variable domain (other parts from reference TRBV11-2 and TRBJ2-7): EAGVAQSPRYKIIEKRQSVAFWCNPISGHATLYWYQQILGQGPKLLIQFQNNGVVDDSQLPKDRFSAERLKGVDSTLKIQPAKLEDSAVYLCASSLDRVGYEQYFGPGTRLTVT.

The chain couples TRBV6-5 to TRBJ2-5; 8 bases fit TRBD1. After removal of 6 bases from V and 11 bases from J, the junction contained 14 bases not matched to a gene. The CDR3 is 14 amino acids. In germline, CDR1 is MNHEY, CDR2 SVGAGI. CDR3 coding DNA: TGTGCCAGCAGACCCGACGGCAGGGGGCTTGAGCAGTACTTC. Amino acid sequence: CASRPDGRGLEQYF.

This clone was detected a few times. The V call is TRBV30, the J call TRBJ1-1; D call uncertain. V lost 4 bases to trimming and J lost 2 bases, with 5 bases between them. The CDR3 extends over 11 amino acids. CDR1 and CDR2 (germline): GTSNPN, SVGIG (reference sequence). The CDR3 DNA reads as TGTGCCTGGAAGAGAAACACTGAAGCTTTCTTT. This sequence encodes CAWKRNTEAFF.

The rearrangement uses TRBV30 and TRBJ1-1, with D tentatively TRBD1 (6 bases). V lost 5 bases to trimming and J lost 7 bases, with 17 bases between them. Germline V gene data show CDR1 as GTSNPN and CDR2 as SVGIG (reference sequence). The CDR3 covers 13 residues. CDR3 nucleotides: TGTGCCTGGTCCGAGCGTGGGACATGTGAAGCTTTCTTT. Translation: CAWSERGTCEAFF.

The V gene is TRBV9, the J gene TRBJ1-2; no firm D call. The V gene lost 4 bases and the J gene lost 0 bases, with 16 bases spanning the gap. The germline V gene encodes CDR1 SGDLS and CDR2 YYNGEE. The CDR3 consists of 16 residues. The CDR3 DNA follows: TGTGCCAGCAGCCCCCACCCCAGTGGAGCTAACTATGGCTACACCTTC. Its translation: CASSPHPSGANYGYTF.

CDR3 in DNA: TGCGCCAGCAAGCTAGCGGGGGCTTCCCAAGAGACCCAGTACTTC. As protein: CASKLAGASQETQYF. This chain uses TRBV5-1 with TRBJ2-5, with 10 bases that match TRBD2. CDR1 is SGHRS, CDR2 YFSETQ, per germline. This CDR3 region has 15 residues. V shed 6 bases, J shed 1 base, and the junction held 6 bases outside the gene matches. The complete variable domain, with remaining parts taken from reference TRBV5-1 and TRBJ2-5, reads KAGVTQTPRYLIKTRGQQVTLSCSPISGHRSVSWYQQTPGQGLQFLFEYFSETQRNKGNFPGRFSGRQFSNSRSEMNVSTLELGDSALYLCASKLAGASQETQYFGPGTRLLVL.

This chain connects TRBV2 to TRBJ2-7, with D perhaps matching TRBD1 (7 bases). Trimming cost V 6 bases and J 4 bases, with 10 bases left between them. CDR3 size: 12 residues. Germline V gene lookup returns CDR1 SNHLY and CDR2 FYNNEI. CDR3 coding DNA: TGTGCCAGCAGCCCAGGGGGGTACGAGCAGTACTTC. As protein: CASSPGGYEQYF. Full variable domain (outside the CDR3, taken from reference TRBV2 and TRBJ2-7): EPEVTQTPSHQVTQMGQEVILRCVPISNHLYFYWYRQILGQKVEFLVSFYNNEISEKSEIFDDQFSVERPDGSNFTLKIRSTKLEDSAMYFCASSPGGYEQYFGPGTRLTVT.

This chain uses TRBV7-6 with TRBJ2-3; TRBD2 agrees at 7 bases. Germline CDR1 SGHVS, CDR2 FNYEAQ. The CDR3 covers 14 residues. After removal of 5 bases from V and 1 base from J, the junction contained 3 bases not matched to a gene. The CDR3 nucleotides read TGTGCCAGCAGCCGACTAGCAGGCACAGATACGCAGTATTTT. Its protein is CASSRLAGTDTQYF.

This chain uses TRBV18 with TRBJ1-4; 9 nucleotides match TRBD1. From germline, CDR1 is KGHSH and CDR2 LQKENI. CDR3 length equals 16 residues. V trimming: 5 bases; J trimming: 9 bases; junction bases outside the gene matches: 13. The CDR3 here is CASSLTPTGGTQKLFF. The CDR3, as DNA: TGTGCCAGCTCATTAACTCCGACAGGGGGGACCCAAAAACTGTTTTTT.

The chain carries TRBV7-6 and TRBJ2-1, with 8 bases aligning to TRBD2. V was clipped by 0 bases and J by 9 bases; unmatched bases: 7. In germline, CDR1 is SGHVS, CDR2 FNYEAQ. The CDR3 is 15 residues long. The CDR3 nucleotides read TGTGCCAGCAGCTTAGCGACAGCGGGAGTTGCTGAGCAGTTCTTC. Translation: CASSLATAGVAEQFF.

This chain connects TRBV11-3 to TRBJ1-2; no definite D call. V was pared by 1 base and J by 7 bases, with 13 bases between. From germline, CDR1 is SGHNT and CDR2 YENEEA. This CDR3 has 14 residues. The CDR3 DNA follows: TGTGCCAGCAGCTTAGGAATTGGTGTCAGTGGCTACACCTTC. It encodes CASSLGIGVSGYTF.

This chain links TRBV6-5 with TRBJ2-7, with D perhaps matching TRBD1 (7 bases). V shed 5 bases and J shed 2 bases, with 13 bases lying between them. This CDR3 region has 14 residues. Germline V CDR1 and CDR2: MNHEY, SVGAGI. The CDR3 protein is CASSPQGGAYEQYF. In nucleotides, the CDR3 is TGTGCCAGCAGTCCCCAGGGGGGAGCCTACGAGCAGTACTTC.

This clone was seen just once. The chain has TRBV5-1 and TRBJ2-5; 14 positions agree with TRBD2. The CDR3 consists of 19 residues. V lost 0 bases to trimming and J lost 3 bases; unmatched junction nucleotides: 10. The germline gives CDR1 SGHRS, CDR2 YFSETQ. CDR3: CASSLAITGTSGSKETQYF. The CDR3, as DNA: TGCGCCAGCAGCTTGGCCATCACCGGGACTAGCGGGAGTAAAGAGACCCAGTACTTC.

The V gene is TRBV7-8, the J gene TRBJ1-1; D is unresolved. Trimming stripped 3 bases from V and 0 bases from J, with 5 bases between. There are 13 residues in the CDR3. Germline V gene sequence: CDR1 SGHVS, CDR2 FQNEAQ. CDR3 amino acids: CASSFSVNTEAFF. The CDR3 DNA reads TGTGCCAGCAGCTTTTCGGTGAACACTGAAGCTTTCTTT.

The chain is built from TRBV5-1 and TRBJ2-5; weak D call: TRBD1 (7 bases). The length of the CDR3 is 14 residues. Germline V gene data show CDR1 as SGHRS and CDR2 as YFSETQ. V was cut by 4 bases and J by 1 base, with 11 bases left in between. This chain's CDR3 is CASSGGTAQETQYF. The CDR3 nucleotides read TGCGCCAGCAGCGGGGGGACAGCCCAAGAGACCCAGTACTTC. Supplemented by reference TRBV5-1 and TRBJ2-5, the full variable domain reads KAGVTQTPRYLIKTRGQQVTLSCSPISGHRSVSWYQQTPGQGLQFLFEYFSETQRNKGNFPGRFSGRQFSNSRSEMNVSTLELGDSALYLCASSGGTAQETQYFGPGTRLLVL.

The V gene is TRBV30, the J gene TRBJ1-3, with a tentative D call TRBD1 (6 bases). The V gene lost 1 base and the J gene lost 3 bases, with 10 bases spanning the gap. CDR3 length equals 14 residues. The V gene's germline CDR1 is GTSNPN and CDR2 SVGIG (reference sequence). CDR3 sequence: CAWSGGGFGNTIYF. The DNA of the CDR3 is TGTGCCTGGAGTGGAGGGGGTTTTGGAAACACCATATATTTT. Drawing the rest from reference TRBV30 and TRBJ1-3, the complete variable domain is SQTIHQWPATLVQPVGSPLSLECTVEGTSNPNLYWYRQAAGRGLQLLFYSVGIGQISSEVPQNLSASRPQDRQFILSSKKLLLSDSGFYLCAWSGGGFGNTIYFGEGSWLTVV.

V usage is TRBV19 and J usage is TRBJ2-7, with TRBD1 matching 8 bases. V was pared by 5 bases and J by 2 bases, with 8 bases of the junction left unmatched. Germline V gene data show CDR1 as LNHDA and CDR2 as SQIVND (reference sequence). The CDR3 runs to 15 residues. This chain's CDR3 is CASSFSGTGTYEQYF. In DNA, the CDR3 is TGTGCCAGTAGTTTCTCCGGGACAGGAACCTACGAGCAGTACTTC.

The table lists this clone with a count of one. The chain has TRBV7-9 and TRBJ1-1, with TRBD1 matching over 9 bases. The CDR3 runs 11 residues. Germline values: CDR1 SEHNR, CDR2 FQNEAQ (reference sequence). After removal of 5 bases from V and 12 bases from J, the junction contained 4 bases not matched to a gene. The CDR3 sequence is CASSRTGEPFF. The CDR3 DNA reads TGTGCCAGCAGCCGGACAGGGGAACCTTTCTTT.

The chain links TRBV11-2 to TRBJ2-7; TRBD1 is a possible D gene (6 bases). Germline CDR1 SGHAT, CDR2 FQNNGV. The V and J ends lost 1 base and 6 bases respectively, with 10 bases between them. The CDR3 is made up of 13 amino acids. CDR3 protein: CASSLGQGFEQYF. The CDR3 DNA reads as TGTGCCAGCAGCTTAGGGCAGGGGTTCGAGCAGTACTTC.

The chain employs TRBV23-1 and TRBJ2-1; TRBD2 agrees at 8 bases. TRBV23-1 is filed as an ORF, its function uncertain. The CDR3 covers 17 residues. Germline trimming cut 2 bases from V and 6 bases from J; bases unmatched to any gene: 12. This CDR3 is CASSQRKAGACVNEQFF. The CDR3 DNA sequence: TGCGCCAGCAGTCAACGCAAAGCGGGAGCTTGTGTCAATGAGCAGTTCTTC.

The rearrangement links TRBV11-2 to TRBJ2-3; 7 bases are a match to TRBD1. There are 14 residues in the CDR3. Germline CDR1 and CDR2: SGHAT and FQNNGV. With V trimmed by 6 bases and J by 3 bases, 6 bases remained unmatched. Here the CDR3 reads CASRRQGGTDTQYF. For the CDR3, the DNA is TGTGCCAGCAGGAGACAGGGCGGTACAGATACGCAGTATTTT.

About this clone itself: This sample also contains other DNA sequences that code for the same CDR3. The J gene is TRBJ1-2, the V gene TRBV30; D is perhaps TRBD1 (5 bases). V lost 0 bases to trimming and J lost 1 base, with 6 bases between them. CDR3 length: 13 amino acids. CDR1 is GTSNPN, CDR2 SVGIG, per germline (reference sequence). CDR3 sequence: CAWSVRGNYGYTF. DNA for the CDR3: TGTGCCTGGAGTGTAAGGGGTAACTATGGCTACACCTTC.